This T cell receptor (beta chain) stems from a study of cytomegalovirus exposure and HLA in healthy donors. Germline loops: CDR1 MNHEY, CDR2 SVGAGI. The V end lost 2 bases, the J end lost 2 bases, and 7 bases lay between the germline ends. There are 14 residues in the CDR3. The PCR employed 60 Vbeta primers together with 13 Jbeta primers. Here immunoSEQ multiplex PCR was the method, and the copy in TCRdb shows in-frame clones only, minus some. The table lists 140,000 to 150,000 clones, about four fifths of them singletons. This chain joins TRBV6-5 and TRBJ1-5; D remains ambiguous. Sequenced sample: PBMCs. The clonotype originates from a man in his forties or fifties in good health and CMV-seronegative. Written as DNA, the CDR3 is TGTGCCAGCAGTTACGGAGTGGGCAATCAGCCCCAGCATTTT. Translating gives CASSYGVGNQPQHF.